The T cell receptor (beta chain) described here comes from a study of blood T cells in healthy people across ages. With a J-beta primer mix and a sample-barcoded 5' primer, a second PCR ran about 7 to 12 cycles. From the 5' RACE reads, TCRdb called clonotypes with MiXCR, one entry per CDR3 protein. The table includes more than 900,000 distinct CDR3 sequences, roughly 24% detected once. The CDR3 spans 13 residues. Trimming removed 3 bases from V and 6 bases from J, with 11 bases in between. This sample also belongs to another study, concerning T cells of mothers and their children.

The receptor comes from a girl aged 2 to 10 in good health. The sequencing sample was made of blood. The V gene is TRBV12-3 or TRBV12-4, the J gene TRBJ1-1, with no clear D. In nucleotides, the CDR3 is TGTGCCAGCAGTTTGGGGATAGTTCCTGAAGCTTTCTTT. Residues: CASSLGIVPEAFF.